The 22 T cell receptor beta chains reported below all come from one sample, sequenced in a study of cytomegalovirus exposure and HLA in healthy donors. PCR was performed using 60 Vbeta and 13 Jbeta primers. Using immunoSEQ multiplex PCR, the repertoire was profiled, and TCRdb retains in-frame clones only, with some absent. This repertoire includes some 200,000 clones. Material: PBMCs. These receptors were collected from a man younger than 45 in good health and CMV-seronegative.

The chain combines TRBV6-5 with TRBJ2-7, with 11 bases identical to TRBD2. V shed 8 bases and J 7 bases; nucleotides not matched to a gene: 10. The CDR3 extends over 14 amino acids. Germline assignment: CDR1 MNHEY and CDR2 SVGAGI. For the CDR3, the DNA is TGTGCCAGCCGCCCAGGGACTAGCGGACGGGAGCAGTACTTC. This codes for CASRPGTSGREQYF.

This chain connects TRBV29-1 to TRBJ2-1; 9 positions agree with TRBD1. The V and J ends lost 6 bases and 6 bases, in that order; junction bases with no gene match: 27. The CDR3 is 20 residues long. Germline V gene lookup returns CDR1 SQVTM and CDR2 ANQGSEA. CDR3 nucleotide sequence: TGCAGCGTCCCTCAACCTGGGACAGGGAAATGGGCGGTAATGGGCAATGAGCAGTTCTTC. This translates into CSVPQPGTGKWAVMGNEQFF.

The chain joins TRBV4-3 to TRBJ1-1; D ambiguous. V was pared by 0 bases and J by 11 bases, with 10 bases between. This CDR3 is 12 amino acids long. Germline lookup yields CDR1 LGHNA and CDR2 YSLEER. CDR3 nucleotide sequence: TGCGCCAGCAGCCAAGACGGAGGTGGGGCTTTCTTT. Translating it yields CASSQDGGGAFF.

CDR3 sequence: CAITGDSKDTQYF. The DNA of the CDR3 is TGTGCCATCACCGGAGACAGTAAAGATACGCAGTATTTT. The rearrangement links TRBV10-3 to TRBJ2-3; tentatively, D is TRBD1 (5 bases). V gave up 7 bases and J gave up 5 bases, with 13 bases separating them. This CDR3 region has 13 residues. CDR1 is ENHRY, CDR2 SYGVKD, per germline.

For this clone: At one of its ends the junction is not consistent with the germline gene, which may arise from a read error. The sample carries other DNA sequences with the same CDR3. The chain links TRBV27 to TRBJ2-6, with D possibly matching TRBD1 (5 bases). The CDR3 loop spans 18 amino acids. Germline lookup yields CDR1 MNHEY and CDR2 SMNVEV (reference sequence). CDR3 region: CASSLIITELSGANVLTF. The CDR3 DNA follows: TGTGCCAGCAGTTTAATTATCACAGAACTGTCTGGGGCTAACGTCCTGACTTTC.

The V and J genes are TRBV6-4 and TRBJ1-5; TRBD1 matches at 9 bases. The CDR3 spans 14 residues. Looked up from germline, CDR1 is MRHNA and CDR2 is SNTAGT. V was clipped by 8 bases and J by 10 bases; unmatched bases: 12. As DNA, the CDR3 is TGTGCCAGCGCCCAGGAGGACAGGGGTCTCCCCCAGCATTTT. Protein: CASAQEDRGLPQHF.

This rearrangement joins TRBV12-5 to TRBJ2-1; D may be TRBD1 (6 bases). This CDR3 is 17 amino acids long. Germline V gene sequence: CDR1 LGHNT, CDR2 FRNRAP. V gave up 1 base and J gave up 0 bases, with 13 bases separating them. Here the CDR3 DNA reads TGTGCTAGTGGTTTGGCCCTCAGGGGCAGCTCCTACAATGAGCAGTTCTTC. This gives the protein CASGLALRGSSYNEQFF.

This chain links TRBV7-9 with TRBJ2-5, with TRBD2 matching 7 bases. The CDR3 is 13 amino acids. Germline-derived CDR1 and CDR2 are SEHNR and FQNEAQ (reference sequence). V lost 4 bases, J lost 5 bases, and 4 bases stayed unmatched. The CDR3 sequence: CASSSSGVETQYF. The CDR3 nucleotides read TGTGCCAGCAGCTCCAGCGGGGTGGAGACCCAGTACTTC.

The rearrangement links TRBV10-1 to TRBJ2-5; a possible D gene is TRBD1 (5 bases). The CDR3 is made up of 15 amino acids. Germline loops: CDR1 WNHNN, CDR2 SYGVQD (reference sequence). V lost 9 bases and J lost 2, with 19 bases in between. The chain's CDR3 is CASSKGAQGQETQYF. In DNA form, the CDR3 reads TGCGCCAGTTCCAAAGGGGCCCAAGGTCAAGAGACCCAGTACTTC.

The V and J genes are TRBV5-1 and TRBJ1-2, with D possibly TRBD1 on 6 matching bases. CDR1 is SGHRS and CDR2 is YFSETQ in the germline V gene. The germline V and J ends were trimmed by 4 bases and 2 bases, with 9 bases remaining between them. This CDR3 comprises 13 residues. The CDR3 protein is CASSVDSNYGYTF. The DNA of the CDR3 is TGCGCCAGCAGCGTGGACAGCAACTATGGCTACACCTTC. Based on the CDR3 plus reference TRBV5-1 and TRBJ1-2, the full variable domain is KAGVTQTPRYLIKTRGQQVTLSCSPISGHRSVSWYQQTPGQGLQFLFEYFSETQRNKGNFPGRFSGRQFSNSRSEMNVSTLELGDSALYLCASSVDSNYGYTFGSGTRLTVV.

This sequence joins TRBV4-2 and TRBJ2-5; 8 bases line up with TRBD2. The CDR3 totals 16 residues. J gave up 1 base and V 3 bases, and 7 bases lay outside the gene matches. Germline V CDR1 and CDR2: LGHNA, YNFKEQ. CDR3 region: CASSQTGGRPQETQYF. CDR3 nucleotide sequence: TGTGCCAGCAGCCAGACGGGGGGGAGGCCCCAAGAGACCCAGTACTTC.

The rearrangement links TRBV4-2 to TRBJ2-7; no firm D call. Germline values: CDR1 LGHNA, CDR2 YNFKEQ. V was shortened by 0 bases and J by 4 bases, with 19 bases between the two germline ends. CDR3 length equals 17 residues. The CDR3 DNA reads as TGTGCCAGCAGCCAAGAGGAACCTCTAGAGAGTTCGTACGAGCAGTACTTC. It translates to CASSQEEPLESSYEQYF.

The J gene is TRBJ2-1, the V gene TRBV10-3; the D is unclear. CDR3 length: 13 residues. The germline V gene encodes CDR1 ENHRY and CDR2 SYGVKD. V was pared by 2 bases and J by 6 bases, with 8 bases between. CDR3 amino acids: CAISERNGNEQFF. DNA for the CDR3: TGTGCCATCAGTGAGCGTAACGGCAATGAGCAGTTCTTC.

The genes are TRBV2 and TRBJ2-1; 11 bases map to TRBD1. CDR1 is SNHLY, CDR2 FYNNEI, per germline. CDR3 length equals 13 residues. V lost 6 bases and J lost 8; bases outside the gene matches: 3. DNA for the CDR3: TGTGCCAGCAGCCGGGACAGGGGGTATGAGCAGTTCTTC. Translating it yields CASSRDRGYEQFF.

The V and J genes are TRBV6-5 and TRBJ1-5; possible D gene TRBD1, 6 bases. Germline V lookup: CDR1 MNHEY, CDR2 SVGAGI. The CDR3 length is 13 residues. The V end was cut by 2 bases, the J end by 7 bases, with 9 bases between. The CDR3 here is CASSYEGGQPQHF. CDR3 coding DNA: TGTGCCAGCAGTTACGAGGGGGGGCAGCCCCAGCATTTT.

The chain joins TRBV6-5 to TRBJ2-6, with TRBD2 identical over 8 bases. J lost 3 bases, V lost 8 bases, and 6 bases had no gene match. Germline V gene data show CDR1 as MNHEY and CDR2 as SVGAGI. The CDR3 loop spans 15 amino acids. CDR3 loop: CASGPLAGGANVLTF. Here the CDR3 DNA reads TGTGCCAGCGGACCGCTAGCGGGTGGGGCCAACGTCCTGACTTTC.

For the CDR3, the DNA is TGTGCCAGCAGCCCTACGACAGGGGGCCACGAGCAGTACTTC. Translation gives CASSPTTGGHEQYF. The J gene is TRBJ2-7, the V gene TRBV7-6; 10 bases agree with TRBD1. The junction had 6 bases not matched to a gene; V was cut back by 5 bases and J by 5 bases. Germline V gene sequence: CDR1 SGHVS, CDR2 FNYEAQ. This CDR3 region has 14 residues.

The chain couples TRBV5-1 to TRBJ2-1, with D tentatively TRBD2 (6 bases). CDR1 and CDR2 from the germline V gene are SGHRS and YFSETQ. V was pared by 4 bases and J by 0 bases, with 11 bases between. The CDR3 sequence is 15 residues long. The CDR3 reads CASSPSSASYNEQFF. CDR3 in DNA: TGCGCCAGCAGCCCATCTAGCGCCTCCTACAATGAGCAGTTCTTC.

This CDR3 reads CASTAYNEQFF. The CDR3 bases are TGTGCCAGCACCGCGTACAATGAGCAGTTCTTC. This rearrangement joins TRBV25-1 to TRBJ2-1; D call uncertain. This CDR3 contains 11 residues. V lost 7 bases and J 4 bases, leaving 5 bases between the germline ends. The V gene's germline CDR1 is MGHDK and CDR2 SYGVNS.

V and J are TRBV11-3 and TRBJ2-3, with 14 bases fitting TRBD2. V was pared by 2 bases and J by 0 bases, with 4 bases of the junction left unmatched. The CDR3 is made up of 18 amino acids. Looked up from germline, CDR1 is SGHNT and CDR2 is YENEEA. The CDR3 spells CASSLWGLAGVSTDTQYF. In nucleotides, the CDR3 is TGTGCCAGCAGCTTATGGGGACTAGCGGGGGTAAGCACAGATACGCAGTATTTT.

CDR3 region: CSVGSGHTSSYEQYF. Here the CDR3 DNA reads TGCAGCGTTGGGTCGGGACACACTAGCTCCTACGAGCAGTACTTC. The V gene is TRBV29-1, the J gene TRBJ2-7; possibly TRBD1 for D (6 bases). V lost 4 bases to trimming and J lost 0 bases, with 16 bases between them. This CDR3 has 15 amino acids. Germline CDR1 and CDR2: SQVTM and ANQGSEA.

CDR3 protein: CASSPRLVQGYTGELFF. The CDR3 bases are TGTGCCAGCAGCCCGAGACTAGTACAGGGGTACACCGGGGAGCTGTTTTTT. J is TRBJ2-2 and V is TRBV11-1, with D perhaps matching TRBD1 (7 bases). This CDR3 spans 17 amino acids. V shed 5 bases and J shed 3 bases, with 19 bases lying between them. Germline V gives CDR1 SGHAT, CDR2 FQDESV (reference sequence).